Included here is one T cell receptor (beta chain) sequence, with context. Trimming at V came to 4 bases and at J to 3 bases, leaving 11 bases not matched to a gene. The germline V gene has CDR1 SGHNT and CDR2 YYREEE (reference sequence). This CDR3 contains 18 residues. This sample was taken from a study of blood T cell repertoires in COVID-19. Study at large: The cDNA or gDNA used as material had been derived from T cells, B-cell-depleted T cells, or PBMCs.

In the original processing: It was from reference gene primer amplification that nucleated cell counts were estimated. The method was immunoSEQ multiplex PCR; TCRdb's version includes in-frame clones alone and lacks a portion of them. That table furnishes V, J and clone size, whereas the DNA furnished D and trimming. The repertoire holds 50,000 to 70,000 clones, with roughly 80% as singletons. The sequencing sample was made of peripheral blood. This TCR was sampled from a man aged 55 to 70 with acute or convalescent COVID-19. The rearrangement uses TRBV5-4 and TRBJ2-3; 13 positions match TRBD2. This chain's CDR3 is CASSQIKLAGGRTDTQYF. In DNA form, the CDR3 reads TGTGCCAGCAGCCAGATAAAACTAGCGGGGGGGCGTACAGATACGCAGTATTTT.